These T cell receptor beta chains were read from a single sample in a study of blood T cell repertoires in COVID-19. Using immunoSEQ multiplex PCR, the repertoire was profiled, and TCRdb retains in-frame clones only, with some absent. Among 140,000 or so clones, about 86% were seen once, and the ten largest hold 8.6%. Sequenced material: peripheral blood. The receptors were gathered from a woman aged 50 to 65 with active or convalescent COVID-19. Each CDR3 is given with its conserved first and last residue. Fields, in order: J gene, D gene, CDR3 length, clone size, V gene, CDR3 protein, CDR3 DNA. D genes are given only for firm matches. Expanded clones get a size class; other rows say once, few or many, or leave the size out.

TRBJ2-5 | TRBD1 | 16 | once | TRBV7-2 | CASSYRRMTGGETQYF | TGTGCCAGCAGTTACCGTAGGATGACAGGGGGCGAGACCCAGTACTTC
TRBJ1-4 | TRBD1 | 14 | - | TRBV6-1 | CASSDRGDGEKLFF | TGTGCCAGCAGTGACAGGGGGGACGGAGAAAAACTGTTTTTT
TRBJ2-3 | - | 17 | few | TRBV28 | CASSLGGGGPTTDTQYF | TGTGCCAGCAGCCTCGGTGGAGGGGGCCCCACGACAGATACGCAGTATTTT
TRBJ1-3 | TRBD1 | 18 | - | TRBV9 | CASSVDGTGILSGNTIYF | TGTGCCAGCAGCGTAGACGGGACAGGGATCCTCTCTGGAAACACCATATATTTT
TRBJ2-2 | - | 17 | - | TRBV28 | CASSLRRERPLTGELFF | TGTGCCAGCAGTTTAAGACGGGAGCGGCCCCTCACCGGGGAGCTGTTTTTT
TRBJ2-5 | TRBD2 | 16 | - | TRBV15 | CATSSQGAGVVETQYF | TGTGCCACCAGCAGTCAAGGGGCGGGAGTGGTTGAGACCCAGTACTTC
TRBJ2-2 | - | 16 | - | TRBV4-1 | CASSQWPRTNTGELFF | TGCGCCAGCAGCCAATGGCCCCGGACTAACACCGGGGAGCTGTTTTTT
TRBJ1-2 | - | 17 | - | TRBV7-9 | CASSSHDQGPANYGYTF | TGTGCCAGCAGCTCTCACGACCAGGGTCCCGCTAACTATGGCTACACCTTC
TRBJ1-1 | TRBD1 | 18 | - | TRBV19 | CASSALDRGPNSGGEAFF | TGTGCCAGTAGTGCACTCGACAGGGGGCCCAATAGTGGGGGTGAAGCTTTCTTT
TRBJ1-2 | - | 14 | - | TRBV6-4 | CASIPPRRNYGYTF | TGTGCCAGCATCCCCCCTCGGAGAAACTATGGCTACACCTTC
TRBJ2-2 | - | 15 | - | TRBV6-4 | CASSEELAPTGELFF | TGTGCCAGCAGTGAAGAGCTAGCCCCAACCGGGGAGCTGTTTTTT
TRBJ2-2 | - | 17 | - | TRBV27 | CASSPLNGGHGTGELFF | TGTGCCAGCAGTCCGTTAAACGGGGGGCACGGCACCGGGGAGCTGTTTTTT
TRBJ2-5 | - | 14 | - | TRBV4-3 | CASSQGGPQETQYF | TGCGCCAGCAGCCAAGGGGGGCCTCAAGAGACCCAGTACTTC
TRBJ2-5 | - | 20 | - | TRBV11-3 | CASSLAHEVATTIGQETQYF | TGTGCCAGCAGCTTAGCTCATGAGGTCGCTACCACAATCGGCCAAGAGACCCAGTACTTC
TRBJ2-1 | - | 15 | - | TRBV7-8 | CASSPEQGYYNEQFF | TGTGCCAGCAGCCCAGAGCAGGGTTACTACAATGAGCAGTTCTTC
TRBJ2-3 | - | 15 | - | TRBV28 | CASSFTGTGTDTQYF | TGTGCCAGCAGTTTTACCGGGACTGGCACAGATACGCAGTATTTT
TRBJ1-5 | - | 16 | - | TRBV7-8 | CASSPGGVGNNQPQHF | TGTGCCAGCAGCCCCGGGGGGGTGGGCAACAATCAGCCCCAGCATTTT
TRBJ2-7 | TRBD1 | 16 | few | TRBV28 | CASSQTGTGATYEQYF | TGTGCCAGCAGCCAAACCGGGACAGGGGCTACCTACGAGCAGTACTTC
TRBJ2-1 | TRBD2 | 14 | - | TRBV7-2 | CASSLSGGRNEQFF | TGTGCCAGCAGCTTAAGCGGGGGGCGGAATGAGCAGTTCTTC
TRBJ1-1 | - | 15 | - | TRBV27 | CASSPVRGRDTEAFF | TGTGCCAGCAGTCCGGTGAGAGGGCGCGACACTGAAGCTTTCTTT
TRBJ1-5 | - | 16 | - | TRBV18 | CASSENGGTSNQPQHF | TGTGCCAGCTCAGAAAACGGAGGGACTAGCAATCAGCCCCAGCATTTT
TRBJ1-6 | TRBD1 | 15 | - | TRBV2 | CASRELGQGNSPLHF | TGTGCCAGCAGAGAATTGGGACAGGGGAATTCACCCCTCCACTTT
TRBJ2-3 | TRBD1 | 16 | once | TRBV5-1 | CASSKPQQGPGDTQYF | TGCGCCAGCAGCAAGCCGCAACAGGGGCCCGGGGATACGCAGTATTTT
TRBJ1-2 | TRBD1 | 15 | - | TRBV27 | CASSPQNRQGWGYTF | TGTGCCAGCAGTCCCCAAAACCGACAGGGCTGGGGCTACACCTTC
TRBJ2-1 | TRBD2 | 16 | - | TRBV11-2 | CASSLDGLAGGNEQFF | TGTGCCAGCAGCTTAGACGGACTAGCGGGGGGGAATGAGCAGTTCTTC
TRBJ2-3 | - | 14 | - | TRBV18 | CASSQGISTDTQYF | TGTGCCAGCTCACAGGGGATTAGCACAGATACGCAGTATTTT
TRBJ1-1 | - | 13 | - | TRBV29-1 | CSVDREVNTEAFF | TGCAGCGTTGATAGGGAGGTCAACACTGAAGCTTTCTTT
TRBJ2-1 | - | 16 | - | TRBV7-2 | CASSYKGGRSYNEQFF | TGTGCCAGCAGCTATAAGGGGGGGCGCTCCTACAATGAGCAGTTCTTC
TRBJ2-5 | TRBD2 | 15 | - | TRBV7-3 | CASSSMGRGQETQYF | TGTGCCAGCAGCTCCATGGGGAGGGGACAAGAGACCCAGTACTTC
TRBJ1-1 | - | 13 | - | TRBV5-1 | CASSGGMGTEAFF | TGCGCCAGCAGTGGGGGCATGGGGACTGAAGCTTTCTTT
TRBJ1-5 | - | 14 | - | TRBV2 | CASSNGLPGQPQHF | TGTGCCAGCAGTAACGGACTCCCCGGCCAGCCCCAGCATTTT
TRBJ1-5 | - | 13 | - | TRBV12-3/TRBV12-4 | CASSKGARQPQHF | TGTGCCAGCAGCAAGGGAGCCAGGCAGCCCCAGCATTTT